The 21 T cell receptor beta chains below come from one sample, sequenced in a study of T cell repertoires in aging, cancer and after chemotherapy. Rearranged V-D-J TRB sequences were amplified with a mixed TRB-A/B primer pool. Via MiXCR, TCRdb re-called the multiplex PCR reads, giving one row per CDR3 protein. The sample lists thousands of distinct CDR3 sequences, roughly 23% occurring once. Peripheral blood genomic DNA, not sorted cells or RNA, was the template. Sequences were obtained from blood. These receptors were obtained from a human donor with a blood cancer.

This clonotype was seen a few times. The rearrangement joins TRBV6-2 or TRBV6-3 to TRBJ2-2, with 11 nucleotides matching TRBD1. V was clipped by 6 bases and J by 5 bases; unmatched bases: 8. The CDR3 runs to 16 residues. Germline V gene data show CDR1 as MNHEY and CDR2 as SVGEGT. Here the CDR3 DNA reads TGTGCCAGCAGAACTGGACAGGGGGCGAGGACCGGGGAGCTGTTTTTT. Translated, it gives CASRTGQGARTGELFF.

This clonotype was seen more than once but under ten times. This chain connects TRBV6-2 or TRBV6-3 to TRBJ1-5; D call uncertain. Germline lookup yields CDR1 MNHEY and CDR2 SVGEGT. This CDR3 is built from 13 residues. V was clipped by 5 bases and J by 0 bases, with 5 bases between them. The CDR3 is CASSRPSNQPQHF. For the CDR3, the DNA is TGTGCCAGCAGTCGGCCTAGCAATCAGCCCCAGCATTTT.

This clonotype was observed a handful of times. The V gene is TRBV2, the J gene TRBJ1-2, with no clear D. The germline V gene encodes CDR1 SNHLY and CDR2 FYNNEI. V was trimmed by 4 bases and J by 3 bases, leaving 9 bases between them. This CDR3 spans 13 amino acids. CDR3 sequence: CASSVAADYGYTF. In DNA form, the CDR3 reads TGTGCCAGCAGTGTGGCAGCGGACTATGGCTACACCTTC.

This clonotype is termed medium-sized. This sequence joins TRBV24-1 and TRBJ2-1, with D tentatively TRBD2 (6 bases). V lost 9 bases and J 9 bases, leaving 14 bases between the germline ends. This CDR3 is built from 12 residues. CDR1 and CDR2 from the germline V gene are KGHDR and SFDVKD. The CDR3 nucleotides read TGTGCCACCCAGACTAGTGTCACTGAGCAGTTCTTC. This gives the protein CATQTSVTEQFF.

This rearrangement joins TRBV6-2 or TRBV6-3 to TRBJ2-5; D is perhaps TRBD1 (6 bases). Trimming left V 6 bases short and J 5 bases short, with 16 bases between. Per the germline V gene, CDR1 is MNHEY and CDR2 is SVGEGT. The CDR3 extends over 14 amino acids. The chain's CDR3 is CASRIWGQGETQYF. The CDR3 DNA sequence: TGTGCCAGCAGGATATGGGGGCAAGGGGAGACCCAGTACTTC.

This chain uses TRBV5-1 with TRBJ2-3; TRBD1 is a possible D gene (5 bases). With 5 bases removed from V and 2 bases from J, the gap between germline ends came to 21 bases. The CDR3 consists of 17 residues. Germline-derived CDR1 and CDR2 are SGHRS and YFSETQ. CDR3 residues: CASSFGLGRVNTDTQYF. In DNA, the CDR3 is TGCGCCAGCAGTTTCGGGCTGGGCAGGGTTAACACAGATACGCAGTATTTT.

By proportion, this clonotype is medium-sized. J is TRBJ2-7 and V is TRBV5-6; TRBD1 matches 12 bases. The CDR3 contains 17 residues. Germline lookup yields CDR1 SGHDT and CDR2 YYEEEE. Trimming removed 3 bases from V and 7 bases from J; junction bases left unmatched: 14. The CDR3 coding sequence is TGTGCCAGCAGCTCAAACCCTTGGGACAGGGGGCTGCGGGAGCAGTACTTC. It yields the protein CASSSNPWDRGLREQYF.

By share, this clonotype ranks as medium-sized. The chain carries TRBV12-3 or TRBV12-4 and TRBJ2-1, with D possibly being TRBD1 (6 bases). Trimming took off 0 bases at V and 6 bases at J, with 9 bases between the two ends. This CDR3 comprises 14 residues. CDR3 protein: CASSLAGTINEQFF. Here the CDR3 DNA reads TGTGCCAGCAGTTTAGCGGGGACAATCAATGAGCAGTTCTTC.

The rearrangement uses TRBV6-5 and TRBJ1-1; D is unresolved. Germline-derived CDR1 and CDR2 are MNHEY and SVGAGI. This CDR3 comprises 12 residues. Trimming took off 5 bases at V and 9 bases at J, with 13 bases between the two ends. The CDR3 sequence: CASSVPGPQAFF. CDR3 bases: TGTGCCAGCAGTGTTCCGGGTCCACAAGCTTTCTTT.

The rearrangement joins TRBV14 to TRBJ1-1; the match to TRBD1 covers 9 bases. Germline loops: CDR1 SGHDN, CDR2 FVKESK. The V gene end was trimmed by 5 bases and the J gene end by 0 bases; junction bases not matched to a gene: 10. The CDR3 length is 17 residues. The CDR3 loop is CASSFRTGADLNTEAFF. In DNA form, the CDR3 reads TGTGCCAGCAGCTTCAGGACAGGGGCGGACCTGAACACTGAAGCTTTCTTT.

The sample holds a few counts of this clonotype. CDR3 DNA: TGTGCCAGCAGCCAATCGAGTGTCCTAGCGGGAGATCCAGATACGCAGTATTTT. It is translated as CASSQSSVLAGDPDTQYF. This chain joins TRBV14 and TRBJ2-3; 10 bases line up with TRBD2. V lost 2 bases, J lost 4 bases, and 12 bases stayed unmatched. Germline V CDR1 and CDR2: SGHDN, FVKESK. The CDR3 covers 18 residues.

The chain carries TRBV6-4 and TRBJ1-1; possibly TRBD1 for D (5 bases). Germline V lookup: CDR1 MRHNA, CDR2 SNTAGT. The length of the CDR3 is 15 residues. Trimming removed 3 bases from V and 4 bases from J, with 15 bases in between. CDR3 nucleotides: TGTGCCAGCAGTGAGAGGGGAGAAAGGCCCACTGAAGCTTTCTTT. Protein: CASSERGERPTEAFF.

This clonotype is medium-sized within its sample. The CDR3: CASSGEERDTQYF. CDR3 nucleotides: TGTGCCAGCAGCGGTGAAGAGCGTGATACGCAGTATTTT. The V gene is TRBV11-1, the J gene TRBJ2-3; D remains ambiguous. The germline V gene encodes CDR1 SGHAT and CDR2 FQDESV (reference sequence). The CDR3 runs 13 residues. The V gene lost 5 bases and the J gene lost 6 bases, with 12 bases spanning the gap.

V is TRBV20-1 and J is TRBJ2-5; 8 bases match TRBD2. The CDR3 is 16 amino acids. With V trimmed by 4 bases and J by 2 bases, 12 bases remained unmatched. Germline assignment: CDR1 DFQATT and CDR2 SNEGSKA (reference sequence). The CDR3 reads CSAKPHAGGPQETQYF. CDR3 in DNA: TGCAGTGCTAAACCCCACGCGGGAGGACCACAAGAGACCCAGTACTTC.

This clonotype is labeled medium-sized. V usage is TRBV27 and J usage is TRBJ1-2, with D maybe TRBD1 (5 bases). With 4 bases removed from V and 2 bases from J, the gap between germline ends came to 17 bases. Per germline, CDR1 MNHEY and CDR2 SMNVEV (reference sequence). This CDR3 contains 16 residues. This CDR3 is CASSYTIREGNYGYTF. The CDR3 nucleotides are TGTGCCAGCAGTTACACGATCAGGGAGGGAAACTATGGCTACACCTTC.

The chain employs TRBV6-6 and TRBJ1-3, with 7 bases lining up with TRBD1. Unmatched junction bases numbered 8, after V lost 2 bases and J lost 4 bases. This CDR3 comprises 16 residues. Germline CDR1 reads MNHNY; CDR2 reads SVGAGI (reference sequence). The CDR3 bases are TGTGCCAGCAGTTACGGTGATACGGGACAGGGAAACACCATATATTTT. Its protein is CASSYGDTGQGNTIYF.

The rearrangement uses TRBV20-1 and TRBJ1-2; D is unresolved. V shed 6 bases and J shed 6 bases, with 14 bases lying between them. The CDR3 runs 12 residues. Germline CDR1 reads DFQATT; CDR2 reads SNEGSKA (reference sequence). The CDR3 is CSALRANDGYTF. The DNA of the CDR3 is TGCAGTGCACTGAGGGCGAATGATGGCTACACCTTC.

In its sample, this clonotype is medium-sized. The V and J genes are TRBV6-4 and TRBJ2-1; 7 bases are a match to TRBD2. The germline gives CDR1 MRHNA, CDR2 SNTAGT. V was pared by 6 bases and J by 9 bases, with 8 bases of the junction left unmatched. This CDR3 comprises 13 residues. In nucleotides, the CDR3 is TGTGCCAGCAGCCGGACTAGTGGTGGTGAGCAGTTCTTC. It translates to CASSRTSGGEQFF.

This chain links TRBV7-3 with TRBJ2-2; D may be TRBD1 (5 bases). This CDR3 contains 12 residues. V was shortened by 10 bases and J by 3 bases, with 9 bases between the two germline ends. CDR1 SGHTA and CDR2 FQGTGA come from the germline V gene. The CDR3 bases are TGTGCCACCAGGGATGACACCGGGGAGCTGTTTTTT. Translated, it gives CATRDDTGELFF. The full variable domain, with the rest looked up from reference TRBV7-3 and TRBJ2-2, is GAGVSQTPSNKVTEKGKYVELRCDPISGHTALYWYRQSLGQGPEFLIYFQGTGAADDSGLPNDRFFAVRPEGSVSTLKIQRTERGDSAVYLCATRDDTGELFFGEGSRLTVL.

This clonotype was counted only a few times. The chain joins TRBV20-1 to TRBJ2-2; D unclear. V lost 0 bases and J 1 base, leaving 12 bases between the germline ends. The germline V gene encodes CDR1 DFQATT and CDR2 SNEGSKA (reference sequence). The length of the CDR3 is 16 residues. CDR3 nucleotide sequence: TGCAGTGCTAGAGATGCCTTCCGAGGGAACACCGGGGAGCTGTTTTTT. This gives the protein CSARDAFRGNTGELFF.

Comment on this clonotype: A read error may explain this, as a much larger clone is one base away. The chain joins TRBV6-5 to TRBJ1-2; TRBD1 might be the D (5 bases). V lost 4 bases and J 8 bases, leaving 17 bases between the germline ends. CDR1 and CDR2 from the germline V gene are MNHEY and SVGAGI. The CDR3 has 14 amino acids. CDR3: CASSSLGPRSGYTF. The CDR3 DNA follows: TGTGCCAGCAGTTCCCTGGGGCCAAGAAGCGGCTACACCTTC.